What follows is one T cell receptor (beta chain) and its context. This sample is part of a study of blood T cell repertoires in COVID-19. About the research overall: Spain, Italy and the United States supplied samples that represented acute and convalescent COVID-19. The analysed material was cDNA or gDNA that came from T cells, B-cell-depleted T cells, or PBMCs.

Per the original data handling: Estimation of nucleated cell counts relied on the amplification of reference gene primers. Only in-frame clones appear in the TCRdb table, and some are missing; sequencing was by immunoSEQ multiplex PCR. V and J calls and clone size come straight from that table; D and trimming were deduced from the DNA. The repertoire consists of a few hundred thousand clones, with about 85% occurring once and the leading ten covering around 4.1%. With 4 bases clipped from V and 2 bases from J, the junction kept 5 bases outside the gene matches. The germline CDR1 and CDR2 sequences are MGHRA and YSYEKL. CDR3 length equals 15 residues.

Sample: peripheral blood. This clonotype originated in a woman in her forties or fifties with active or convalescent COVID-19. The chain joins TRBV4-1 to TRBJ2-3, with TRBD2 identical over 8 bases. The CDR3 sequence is CASSLGRVDTDTQYF. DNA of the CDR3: TGCGCCAGCAGCCTCGGGAGGGTCGACACAGATACGCAGTATTTT.